This T cell receptor beta chain comes out of a study of T-cell reconstitution after alpha-beta-depleted transplantation in children. Regarding the study as a whole: T cells produced anew were the main source of T-cell counts and diversity one year after transplant. About two months after transplant, alpha-beta T cells reportedly came from several hundred expanded graft clones. At day 60, the high TCRbeta diversity found in some patients originated from recipient T cells and thymic progenitors that had survived.

This clonotype was counted only a few times. The antigen remains undetermined. Losses at the gene ends were 1 base for V and 4 bases for J; bases not matched to a gene: 15. This CDR3 has 17 amino acids. Germline V lookup: CDR1 DFQATT, CDR2 SNEGSKA (reference sequence). The authors prepared the TCRbeta library with unique molecular identifiers. TCRdb called the PCR reads again in MiXCR, with one record for every CDR3 protein. Altogether 700,000 to 950,000 distinct CDR3 sequences are present, about 16% being singletons, with the ten largest covering about 4.6%. The sequences come from PBMCs, mostly from graft donor cells, collected 360 days after TCRalphabeta/CD19-depleted stem cell transplant. This chain uses TRBV20-1 with TRBJ2-7; 8 bases map to TRBD2. The source is a male patient younger than 18 who had a stem cell transplant for acute lymphoblastic leukemia, so the T cells may come from the graft donor. The DNA of the CDR3 is TGCAGTGCTAGAGCCCTTGTCGGCGGGAGGCAGAGGTACGAGCAGTACTTC. Its translation is CSARALVGGRQRYEQYF.